The T cell receptor beta chain under discussion was sequenced for a study of OX40 agonist ivuxolimab in advanced cancers. V dropped 5 bases and J dropped 6 bases, with 15 bases sitting between them. CDR1 and CDR2 from the germline V gene are WNHNN and SYGVQD (reference sequence). The CDR3 loop spans 14 amino acids. In the case of this clone: Its specificity is not known.

Clones were read by immunoSEQ multiplex PCR, and TCRdb kept only the in-frame ones, dropping some. The sample includes roughly 86,000 clones, 92% of them seen just once. Study-wide points: Low normalized T-cell clonal expansion also characterized some of the nonresponders.

Material: CD4+ or CD8+ T cells sorted from blood, obtained in a trial of the OX40 agonist ivuxolimab. The clonotype originates from an adult with an advanced solid tumor such as melanoma, head and neck, liver or kidney cancer. The gene calls are TRBV10-1 and TRBJ2-3; D uncertain. The DNA of the CDR3 is TGCGCCAGCAGTTCTTCAGGCGGAGATGATACGCAGTATTTT. Translating gives CASSSSGGDDTQYF.